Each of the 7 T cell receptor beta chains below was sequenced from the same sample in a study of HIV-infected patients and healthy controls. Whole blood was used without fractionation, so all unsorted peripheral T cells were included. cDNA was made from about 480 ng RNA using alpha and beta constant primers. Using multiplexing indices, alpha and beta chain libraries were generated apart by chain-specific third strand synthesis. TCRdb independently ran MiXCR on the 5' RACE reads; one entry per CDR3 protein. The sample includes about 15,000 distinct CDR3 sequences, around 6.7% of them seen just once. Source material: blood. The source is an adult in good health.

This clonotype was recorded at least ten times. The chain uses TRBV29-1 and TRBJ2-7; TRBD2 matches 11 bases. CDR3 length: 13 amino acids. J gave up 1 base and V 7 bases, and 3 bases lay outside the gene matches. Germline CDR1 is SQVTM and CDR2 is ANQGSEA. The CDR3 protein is CSGRLAGSYEQYF. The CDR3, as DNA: TGCAGCGGCCGACTAGCGGGGTCCTACGAGCAGTACTTC.

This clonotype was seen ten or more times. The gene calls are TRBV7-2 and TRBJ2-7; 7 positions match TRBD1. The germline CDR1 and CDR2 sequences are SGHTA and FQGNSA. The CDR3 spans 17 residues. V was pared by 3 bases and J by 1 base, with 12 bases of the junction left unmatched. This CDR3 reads CASSFDLRQGLSYEQYF. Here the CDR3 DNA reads TGTGCCAGCAGCTTCGACCTCCGACAGGGTCTATCCTACGAGCAGTACTTC.

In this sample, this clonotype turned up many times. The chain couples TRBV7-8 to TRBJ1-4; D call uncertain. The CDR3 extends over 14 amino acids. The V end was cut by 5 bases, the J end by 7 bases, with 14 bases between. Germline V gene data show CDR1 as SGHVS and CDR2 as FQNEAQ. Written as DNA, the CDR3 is TGTGCCAGCAGCATGCCGGGGATGGGTGAAAAACTGTTTTTT. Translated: CASSMPGMGEKLFF.

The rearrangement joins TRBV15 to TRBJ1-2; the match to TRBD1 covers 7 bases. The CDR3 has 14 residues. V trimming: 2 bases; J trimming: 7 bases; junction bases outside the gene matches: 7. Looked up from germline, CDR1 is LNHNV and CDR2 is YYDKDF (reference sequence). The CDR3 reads CATSRRGQSSGYTF. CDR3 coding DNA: TGTGCCACCAGCAGACGGGGACAGTCGAGTGGCTACACCTTC.

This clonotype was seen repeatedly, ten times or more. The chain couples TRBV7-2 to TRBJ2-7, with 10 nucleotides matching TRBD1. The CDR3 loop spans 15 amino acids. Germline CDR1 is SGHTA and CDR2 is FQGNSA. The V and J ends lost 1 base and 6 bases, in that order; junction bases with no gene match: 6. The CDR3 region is CASSLVRQGAGEQYF. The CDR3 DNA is TGTGCCAGCAGCTTAGTCCGACAGGGGGCTGGCGAGCAGTACTTC.

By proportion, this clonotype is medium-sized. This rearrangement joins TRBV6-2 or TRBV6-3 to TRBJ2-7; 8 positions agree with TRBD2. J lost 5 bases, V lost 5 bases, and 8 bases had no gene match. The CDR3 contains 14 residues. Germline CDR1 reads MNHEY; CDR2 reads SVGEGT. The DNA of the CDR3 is TGTGCCAGCAGTGCAGCGGGGGTTCGAGACGAGCAGTACTTC. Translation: CASSAAGVRDEQYF.

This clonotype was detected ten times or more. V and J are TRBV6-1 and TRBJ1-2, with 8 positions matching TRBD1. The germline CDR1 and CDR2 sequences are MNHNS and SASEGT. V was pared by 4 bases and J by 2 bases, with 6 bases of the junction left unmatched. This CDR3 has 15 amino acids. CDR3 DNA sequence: TGTGCCAGCAGTGGGACAGGGATAACCAACTATGGCTACACCTTC. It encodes CASSGTGITNYGYTF.